This entry features one T cell receptor beta chain sequence. This sample was included in a study of blood T cell repertoires in COVID-19. Study at large: Italy, Spain and the United States were the sources of the convalescent and acute COVID-19 samples. T cells, B-cell-depleted T cells, or PBMCs supplied cDNA or gDNA.

Original processing notes: How many nucleated cells were present was estimated from reference gene primer amplification. Using immunoSEQ multiplex PCR, the repertoire was profiled, and TCRdb retains in-frame clones only, with some absent. V and J calls and clone size follow that table, whereas D and trimming were derived from the DNA. The table shows around 83,000 clones, with about 88% occurring only once. The germline gives CDR1 SGHNT, CDR2 YYREEE (reference sequence). V shed 1 base and J 8 bases; nucleotides not matched to a gene: 8. The CDR3 is made up of 14 amino acids. The V call is TRBV5-4, the J call TRBJ1-1; TRBD1 aligns across 7 bases. Sequenced input: peripheral blood. The receptor's source is a man at least 80 years old with active or convalescent COVID-19. The CDR3 sequence is CASSLSGQVGEAFF. For the CDR3, the DNA is TGTGCCAGCAGCTTGAGCGGACAGGTAGGGGAAGCTTTCTTT.